What follows describes a single T cell receptor beta chain. The antigen is not known. A multiplex PCR was run with 60 Vbeta primers and 13 Jbeta primers. The assay was immunoSEQ multiplex PCR, and TCRdb's table has in-frame clones only and misses some. The sample carries tens of thousands of clones, 82% recorded once. This sample stems from a study of cytomegalovirus exposure and HLA in healthy donors. Study conclusions and caveats: One variant, a missense change in DCLRE1C, was linked in a later analysis to TCR beta V- and J-gene trimming. Roughly uniform depth of sequencing across donors was assumed in presence/absence analyses. Most subjects' HLA-A and HLA-B alleles were reportedly predicted from TCR beta sequences.

Germline CDR1 and CDR2: SGHRS and YFSETQ. V dropped 0 bases and J dropped 6 bases, with 14 bases sitting between them. The CDR3 covers 15 residues. Although they were nominally healthy when sampled, donors likely had unrecorded immune exposures. V and J are TRBV5-1 and TRBJ2-3; D is unresolved. Sequencing was carried out using PBMCs. The sequence derives from a man aged 45-65 years in good health and CMV-seronegative. Here the CDR3 reads CASSLVPPNGDTQYF. CDR3 DNA: TGCGCCAGCAGCTTGGTTCCGCCCAACGGGGATACGCAGTATTTT.